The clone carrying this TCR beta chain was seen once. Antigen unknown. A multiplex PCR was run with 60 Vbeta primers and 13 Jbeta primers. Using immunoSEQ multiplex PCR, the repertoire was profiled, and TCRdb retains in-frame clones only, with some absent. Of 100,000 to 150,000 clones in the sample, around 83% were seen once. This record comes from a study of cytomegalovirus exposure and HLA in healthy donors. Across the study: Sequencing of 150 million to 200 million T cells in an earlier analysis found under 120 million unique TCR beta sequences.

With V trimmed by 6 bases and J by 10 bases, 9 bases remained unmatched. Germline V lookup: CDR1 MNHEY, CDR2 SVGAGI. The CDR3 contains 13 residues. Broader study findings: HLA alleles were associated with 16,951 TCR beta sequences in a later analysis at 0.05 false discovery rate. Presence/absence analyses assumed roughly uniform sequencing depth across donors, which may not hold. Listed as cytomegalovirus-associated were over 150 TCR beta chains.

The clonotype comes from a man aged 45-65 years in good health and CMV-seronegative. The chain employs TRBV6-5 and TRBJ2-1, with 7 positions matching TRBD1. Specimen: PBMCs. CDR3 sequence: CASSQYRGLEQFF. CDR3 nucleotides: TGTGCCAGCAGCCAGTACAGGGGTCTGGAGCAGTTCTTC.